This entry concerns a single TCR beta chain. The data belong to a study of control samples from healthy donors and cancer patients. Some clones are missing from TCRdb's copy, which holds only in-frame ones; the method was immunoSEQ multiplex PCR. This sample carries about 140,000 clones, 88% of them seen once, and the ten largest clones take around 10%. The CDR3 is 17 amino acids. Losses at the gene ends were 3 bases for V and 1 base for J; bases not matched to a gene: 1. Germline V CDR1 and CDR2: KGHSH, LQKENI. The chain couples TRBV18 to TRBJ2-3; 16 bases are a match to TRBD2. Sequencing was done on a sample of blood. The source of this sequence is a woman aged 25-40 years in good health. Here the CDR3 DNA reads TGTGCCAGCTCACCCGGGACTAGCGGGAGGGGCACAGATACGCAGTATTTT. It translates to CASSPGTSGRGTDTQYF.